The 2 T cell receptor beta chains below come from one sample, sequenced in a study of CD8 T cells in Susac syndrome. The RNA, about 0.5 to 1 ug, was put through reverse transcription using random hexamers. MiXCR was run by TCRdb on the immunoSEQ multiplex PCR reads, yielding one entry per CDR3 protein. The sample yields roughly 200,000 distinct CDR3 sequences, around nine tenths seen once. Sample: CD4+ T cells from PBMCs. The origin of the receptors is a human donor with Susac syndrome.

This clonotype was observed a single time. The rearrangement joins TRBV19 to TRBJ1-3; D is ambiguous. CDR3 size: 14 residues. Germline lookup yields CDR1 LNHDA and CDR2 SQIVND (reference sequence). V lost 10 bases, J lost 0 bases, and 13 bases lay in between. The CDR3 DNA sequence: TGTGCCACCGTAGCACTCTCCTCTGGAAACACCATATATTTT. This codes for CATVALSSGNTIYF.

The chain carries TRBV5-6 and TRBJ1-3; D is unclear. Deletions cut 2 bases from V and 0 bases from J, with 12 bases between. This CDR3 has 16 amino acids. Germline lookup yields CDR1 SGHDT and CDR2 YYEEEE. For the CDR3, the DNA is TGTGCCAGCAGCTTAAGTTGGCGGCTCTCTGGAAACACCATATATTTT. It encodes CASSLSWRLSGNTIYF. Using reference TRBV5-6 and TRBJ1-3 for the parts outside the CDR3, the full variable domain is DAGVTQSPTHLIKTRGQQVTLRCSPKSGHDTVSWYQQALGQGPQFIFQYYEEEERQRGNFPDRFSGHQFPNYSSELNVNALLLGDSALYLCASSLSWRLSGNTIYFGEGSWLTVV.